The source of this T cell receptor beta chain is a study of cytomegalovirus exposure and HLA in healthy donors. Study-level results: The investigators catalogued 150 or so TCR beta chains as cytomegalovirus-associated. The authors confirmed in vitro that three CMV-associated chains were specific for CMV antigens.

The PCR employed 60 Vbeta primers together with 13 Jbeta primers. Some clones are missing from TCRdb's copy, which holds only in-frame ones; the method was immunoSEQ multiplex PCR. Counted here are around 58,000 clones, around four fifths occurring once; the ten biggest clones make up roughly 5%. On this clone itself: Its antigen is not identified.

Sequences were obtained from PBMCs. The receptor's source is a male donor in good health and CMV-seropositive.

The CDR3 here is CAISEPGGGKSGVEAFF. CDR3 nucleotides: TGTGCCATCAGTGAGCCCGGCGGTGGAAAGTCAGGGGTTGAAGCTTTCTTT. V gene TRBV10-3 combines with J gene TRBJ1-1; tentative D call: TRBD1 (6 bases). Trimming stripped 2 bases from V and 7 bases from J, with 23 bases between. Germline assignment: CDR1 ENHRY and CDR2 SYGVKD. The CDR3 contains 17 residues.